The 5 T cell receptor beta chains below were found in one sample sequenced in a study of cytomegalovirus exposure and HLA in healthy donors. Some clones are missing from TCRdb's copy, which holds only in-frame ones; the method was immunoSEQ multiplex PCR. The profile shows about 67,000 clones, 94% of them singletons. Sequenced input: PBMCs. Source of these receptors: a woman aged 18-30 years in good health and CMV-seronegative.

This clone has a handful of counts. V is TRBV11-2 and J is TRBJ1-2, with 7 bases that match TRBD1. The junction had 9 bases not matched to a gene; V was cut back by 5 bases and J by 0 bases. This CDR3 region has 16 residues. CDR1 and CDR2 from the germline V gene are SGHAT and FQNNGV. The CDR3: CASSKTGQSSNYGYTF. In nucleotides, the CDR3 is TGTGCCAGCAGCAAAACGGGACAGTCGTCTAACTATGGCTACACCTTC.

The chain is built from TRBV2 and TRBJ2-2, with D maybe TRBD1 (7 bases). Germline lookup yields CDR1 SNHLY and CDR2 FYNNEI. V was trimmed by 3 bases and J by 7 bases, leaving 18 bases between them. There are 16 residues in the CDR3. The CDR3 coding sequence is TGTGCCAGCAGTGAGCGGGACAGCTTACGTGGCGGGGAGCTGTTTTTT. Its translation: CASSERDSLRGGELFF.

The chain joins TRBV4-3 to TRBJ2-6; 7 bases are a match to TRBD1. This CDR3 has 16 residues. The V and J ends lost 3 bases and 2 bases, in that order; junction bases with no gene match: 4. CDR1 is LGHNA and CDR2 is YSLEER in the germline V gene. This CDR3 reads CASSHNQGAGANVLTF. The CDR3 nucleotides are TGCGCCAGCAGCCACAACCAGGGGGCTGGGGCCAACGTCCTGACTTTC.

The chain couples TRBV5-4 to TRBJ2-1; 7 nucleotides align to TRBD1. V trimming: 4 bases; J trimming: 3 bases; junction bases outside the gene matches: 4. CDR1 is SGHNT, CDR2 YYREEE, per germline (reference sequence). The length of the CDR3 is 14 residues. The chain's CDR3 is CASSARDSYNEQFF. The CDR3 DNA reads TGTGCCAGCAGCGCCCGGGACAGCTACAATGAGCAGTTCTTC.

The chain combines TRBV5-1 with TRBJ1-5; no definite D call. Trimming took off 0 bases at V and 3 bases at J, with 4 bases between the two ends. The germline V gene encodes CDR1 SGHRS and CDR2 YFSETQ. The CDR3 is 13 amino acids. The CDR3 coding sequence is TGCGCCAGCAGCTTGGGGGCCAATCAGCCCCAGCATTTT. Translating it yields CASSLGANQPQHF.